The source of this T cell receptor beta chain is a study of shared clonotypes between healthy human individuals. Broader study findings: Among non-shared clonotypes, generation probabilities were lower than among those shared by all four donors. Sampling covered blood only; tissue repertoires likely differ.

The germline CDR1 and CDR2 sequences are SGDLS and YYNGEE. The length of the CDR3 is 16 residues. Trimming took off 4 bases at V and 0 bases at J, with 14 bases between the two ends. Per sorted-subset replicate PCR, input was approximately 200 ng DNA, representing tens of thousands of T cell genomes. Here immunoSEQ multiplex PCR was the method, and the copy in TCRdb shows in-frame clones only, minus some. This table has just over 2,000,000 clones, roughly 94% appearing once. About this clone itself: What it recognizes is unknown.

The chain links TRBV9 to TRBJ1-3; D not certain. This receptor was taken from a man aged 18 to 35 in good health. Material: naive CD4+ T cells sorted from blood. Subset defined: CD45RA+ positively selected. CDR3 region: CASSLRGDHSGNTIYF. The CDR3 DNA reads TGTGCCAGCAGCCTGAGAGGAGACCACTCTGGAAACACCATATATTTT.